The text below deals with one T cell receptor (beta chain). Its antigen remains unidentified. Prepared TCR beta cDNA libraries contained unique molecular identifiers. Each batch of about 0.9 to 10 million T cells produced 500,000 to 600,000 cDNA molecules. TCRdb used MiXCR to reprocess the PCR reads, holding one entry per CDR3 protein. The sample holds around 700,000 distinct CDR3 sequences, 55% to 60% seen once. This sample is drawn from a study of post-analysis software for immune sequencing data. Study overall: Included courses were relapsing-remitting and secondary progressive multiple sclerosis; progressive-relapsing multiple sclerosis was also included. The study's findings and limits: Strong co-clustering by F measure was seen for same-batch samples. About five TRBV segments (TRBV5-6, TRBV5-1 and TRBV20-1 among them) occurred more frequently in patients than in controls. People with multiple sclerosis had a significantly lower normalized Chao1 diversity than controls did.

The germline CDR1 and CDR2 sequences are DFQATT and SNEGSKA (reference sequence). There are 13 residues in the CDR3. Sequenced input: blood. V gene TRBV20-1 combines with J gene TRBJ2-7, with TRBD2 as a possible D gene (5 bases). The end of the DNA aligns better with TRBJ2-5, so the J call may be wrong. The TCR was taken from a girl between 2 and 10 years old with multiple sclerosis. The CDR3 region is CSASGRGRETQYF. The DNA for the CDR3 is TGCAGTGCTAGTGGTCGAGGGAGAGAGACCCAGTACTTC.